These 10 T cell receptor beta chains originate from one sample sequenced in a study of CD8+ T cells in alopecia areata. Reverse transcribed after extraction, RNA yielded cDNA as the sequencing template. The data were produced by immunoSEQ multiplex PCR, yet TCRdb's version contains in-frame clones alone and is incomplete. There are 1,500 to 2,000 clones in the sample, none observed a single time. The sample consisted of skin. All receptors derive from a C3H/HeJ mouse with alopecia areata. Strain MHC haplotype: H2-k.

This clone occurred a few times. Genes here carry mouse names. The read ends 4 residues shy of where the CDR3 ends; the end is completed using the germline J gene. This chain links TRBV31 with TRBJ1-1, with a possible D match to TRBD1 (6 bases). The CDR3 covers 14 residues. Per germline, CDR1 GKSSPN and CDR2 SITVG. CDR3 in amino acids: CAWSLRGAYTEVFF. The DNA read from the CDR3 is TGTGCCTGGAGTCTAAGGGGGGCATATACA.

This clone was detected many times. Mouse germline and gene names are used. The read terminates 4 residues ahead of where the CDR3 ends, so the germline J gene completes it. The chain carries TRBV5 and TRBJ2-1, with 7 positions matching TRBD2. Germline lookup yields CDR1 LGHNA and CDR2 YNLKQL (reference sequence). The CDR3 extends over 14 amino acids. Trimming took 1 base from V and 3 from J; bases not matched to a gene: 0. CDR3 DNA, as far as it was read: TGTGCCAGCAGCCAAGCTGGGGGCTATGCT. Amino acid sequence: CASSQAGGYA. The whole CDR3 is CASSQAGGYAEQFF.

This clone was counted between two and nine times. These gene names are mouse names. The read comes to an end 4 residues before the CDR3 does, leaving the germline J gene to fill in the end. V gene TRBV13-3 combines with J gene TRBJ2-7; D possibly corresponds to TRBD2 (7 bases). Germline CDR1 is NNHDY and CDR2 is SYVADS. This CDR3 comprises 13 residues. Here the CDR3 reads CASSDWGPYEQYF. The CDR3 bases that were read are TGTGCCAGCAGTGACTGGGGGCCATAT.

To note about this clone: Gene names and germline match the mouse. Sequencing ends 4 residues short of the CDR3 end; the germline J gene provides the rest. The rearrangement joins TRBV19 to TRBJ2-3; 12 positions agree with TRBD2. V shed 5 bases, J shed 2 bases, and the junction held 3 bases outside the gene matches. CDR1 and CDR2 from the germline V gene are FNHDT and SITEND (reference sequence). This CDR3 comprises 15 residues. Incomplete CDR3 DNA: TGTGCCAGCAGCCGGGACTGGGGGGTTGCAGAA. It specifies CASSRDWGVAE. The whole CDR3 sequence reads CASSRDWGVAETLYF.

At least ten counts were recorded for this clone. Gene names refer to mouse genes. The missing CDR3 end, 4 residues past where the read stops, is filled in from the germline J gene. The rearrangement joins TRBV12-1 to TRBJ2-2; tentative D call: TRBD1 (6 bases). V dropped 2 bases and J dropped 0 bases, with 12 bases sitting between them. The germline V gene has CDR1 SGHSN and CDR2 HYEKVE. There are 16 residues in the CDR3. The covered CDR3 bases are TGTGCCAGCTCTCCCCGGGACAAAGCAAACACCGGG. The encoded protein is CASSPRDKANTG. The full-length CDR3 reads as CASSPRDKANTGQLYF. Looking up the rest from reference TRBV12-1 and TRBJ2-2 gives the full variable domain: DSGVVQSPRHIIKEKGGRSVLTCIPISGHSNVVWYQQTLGKELKFLIQHYEKVERDKGFLPSRFSVQQFDDYHSEMNMSALELEDSAMYFCASSPRDKANTGQLYFGEGSKLTVL.

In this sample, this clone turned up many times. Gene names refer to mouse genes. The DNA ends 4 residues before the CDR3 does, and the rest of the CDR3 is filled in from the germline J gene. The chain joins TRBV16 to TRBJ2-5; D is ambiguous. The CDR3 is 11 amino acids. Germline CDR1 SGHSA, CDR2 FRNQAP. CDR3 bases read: TGTGCAAGCAGCCCCAAAGAC. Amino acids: CASSPKD. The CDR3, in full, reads CASSPKDTQYF.

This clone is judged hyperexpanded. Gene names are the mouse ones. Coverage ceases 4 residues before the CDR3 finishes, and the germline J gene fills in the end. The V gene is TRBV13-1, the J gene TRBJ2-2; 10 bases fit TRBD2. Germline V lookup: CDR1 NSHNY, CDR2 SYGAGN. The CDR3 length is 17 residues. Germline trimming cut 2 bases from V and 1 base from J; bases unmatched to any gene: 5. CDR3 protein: CASSEVLGGRNTGQLYF. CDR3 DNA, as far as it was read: TGTGCCAGCAGTGAGGTCCTGGGGGGGCGAAACACCGGG.

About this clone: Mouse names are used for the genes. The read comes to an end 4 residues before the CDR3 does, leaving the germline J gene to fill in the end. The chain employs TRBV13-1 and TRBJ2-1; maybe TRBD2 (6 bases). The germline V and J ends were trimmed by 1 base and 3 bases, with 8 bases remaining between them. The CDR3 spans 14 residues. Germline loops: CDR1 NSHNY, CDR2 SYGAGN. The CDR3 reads CASSDLGVYAEQFF. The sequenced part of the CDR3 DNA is TGTGCCAGCAGTGATTTGGGGGTCTATGCT.

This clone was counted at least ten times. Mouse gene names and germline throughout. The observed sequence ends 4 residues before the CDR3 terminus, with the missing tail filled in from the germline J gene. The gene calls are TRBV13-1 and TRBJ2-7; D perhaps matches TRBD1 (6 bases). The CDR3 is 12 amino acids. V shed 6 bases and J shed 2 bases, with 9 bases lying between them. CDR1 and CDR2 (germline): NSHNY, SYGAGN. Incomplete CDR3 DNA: TGTGCCAGCAAGGACAGAACCTAT. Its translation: CASKDRTY. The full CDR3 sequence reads CASKDRTYEQYF.

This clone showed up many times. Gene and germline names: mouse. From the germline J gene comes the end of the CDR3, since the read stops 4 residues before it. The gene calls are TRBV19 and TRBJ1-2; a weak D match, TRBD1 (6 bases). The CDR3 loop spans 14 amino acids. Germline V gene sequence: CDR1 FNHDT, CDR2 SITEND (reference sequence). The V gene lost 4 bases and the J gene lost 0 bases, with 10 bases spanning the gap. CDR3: CASSPDRTNSDYTF. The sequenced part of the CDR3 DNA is TGTGCCAGCAGTCCGGACAGAACAAACTCC.